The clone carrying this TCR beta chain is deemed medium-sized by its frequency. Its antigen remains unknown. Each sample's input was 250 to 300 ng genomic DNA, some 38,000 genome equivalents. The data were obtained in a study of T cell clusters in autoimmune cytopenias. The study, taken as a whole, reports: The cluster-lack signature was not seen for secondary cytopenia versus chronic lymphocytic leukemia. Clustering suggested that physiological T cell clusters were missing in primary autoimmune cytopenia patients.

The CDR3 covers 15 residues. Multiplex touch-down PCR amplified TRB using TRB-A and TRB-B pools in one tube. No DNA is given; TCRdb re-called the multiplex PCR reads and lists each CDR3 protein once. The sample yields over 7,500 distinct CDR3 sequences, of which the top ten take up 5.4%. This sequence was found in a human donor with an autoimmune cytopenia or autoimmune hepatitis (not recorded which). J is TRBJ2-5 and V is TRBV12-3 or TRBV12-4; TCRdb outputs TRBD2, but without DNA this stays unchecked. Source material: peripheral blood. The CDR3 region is CASSGRTSGRVTQYF.